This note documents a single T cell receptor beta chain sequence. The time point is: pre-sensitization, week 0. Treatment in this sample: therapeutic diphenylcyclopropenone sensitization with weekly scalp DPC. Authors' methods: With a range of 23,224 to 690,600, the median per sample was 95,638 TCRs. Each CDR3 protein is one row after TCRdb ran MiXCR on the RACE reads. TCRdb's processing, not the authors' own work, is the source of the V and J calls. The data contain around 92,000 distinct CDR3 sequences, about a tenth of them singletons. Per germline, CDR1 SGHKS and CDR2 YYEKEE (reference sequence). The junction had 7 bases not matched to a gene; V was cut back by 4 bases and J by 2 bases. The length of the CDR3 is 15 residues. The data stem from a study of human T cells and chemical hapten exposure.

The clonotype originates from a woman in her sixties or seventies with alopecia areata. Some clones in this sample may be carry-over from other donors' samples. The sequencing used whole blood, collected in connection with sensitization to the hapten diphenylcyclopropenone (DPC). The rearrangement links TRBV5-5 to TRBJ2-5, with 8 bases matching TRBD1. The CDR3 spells CASSRQGSVQETQYF. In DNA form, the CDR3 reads TGTGCCAGCAGCCGACAGGGGTCTGTACAAGAGACCCAGTACTTC.